These 20 T cell receptor beta chains share one sample of origin, sequenced in a study of T cell repertoires in cytomegalovirus infection. TCRdb re-called the reads through MiXCR, storing one row per CDR3 protein. The sample yields about 920,000 distinct CDR3 sequences, around 32% seen once. The antigens for these receptors are not known. The specimen was cultured CD8+ T cells from PBMCs, collected from culture after CMV antigen stimulation. All receptors come from a human donor in good health (CMV status not recorded). Some clones in this sample may be carry-over from other donors' samples.

CDR3 in amino acids: CSARRGGPPTDTQYF. CDR3 DNA: TGCAGTGCTAGGCGGGGGGGGCCTCCCACAGATACGCAGTATTTT. The rearrangement links TRBV20-1 to TRBJ2-3; 9 nucleotides line up with TRBD2. Germline CDR1 and CDR2: DFQATT and SNEGSKA (reference sequence). V trimming: 3 bases; J trimming: 2 bases; junction bases outside the gene matches: 6. This CDR3 has 15 residues.

The chain joins TRBV28 to TRBJ1-6; D is unclear. Looked up from germline, CDR1 is MDHEN and CDR2 is SYDVKM. There are 12 residues in the CDR3. V lost 1 base and J lost 13, with 8 bases in between. The DNA of the CDR3 is TGTGCCAGCAGTTTATCCCTGGGGCCCCTCCACTTT. This translates into CASSLSLGPLHF.

This clonotype was found a few times. The gene calls are TRBV4-1 and TRBJ1-1; perhaps TRBD1 as D (5 bases). This CDR3 region has 13 residues. With 4 bases removed from V and 3 bases from J, the gap between germline ends came to 9 bases. Germline CDR1 reads MGHRA; CDR2 reads YSYEKL. CDR3 in DNA: TGCGCCAGCAGCCCAGTACAGGACACTGAAGCTTTCTTT. Its protein is CASSPVQDTEAFF.

This clonotype was detected many times. The rearrangement joins TRBV5-5 to TRBJ1-1, with 7 bases fitting TRBD1. The trim removed 3 bases at V and 6 bases at J, leaving 5 bases unmatched. Germline CDR1 is SGHKS and CDR2 is YYEKEE (reference sequence). The CDR3 loop spans 13 amino acids. CDR3 in amino acids: CASSSDRAAEAFF. The CDR3 DNA sequence: TGTGCCAGCAGCTCTGACAGGGCCGCTGAAGCTTTCTTT.

The chain links TRBV6-1 to TRBJ2-5; 7 bases are shared with TRBD2. CDR3 length equals 14 residues. V lost 10 bases, J lost 5 bases, and 13 bases stayed unmatched. Germline values: CDR1 MNHNS, CDR2 SASEGT. CDR3 residues: CATSEVGGAETQYF. CDR3 bases: TGTGCCACCTCCGAAGTGGGAGGGGCGGAGACCCAGTACTTC.

The chain is built from TRBV7-9 and TRBJ2-3; the D gene is possibly TRBD2 (6 bases). V lost 8 bases and J lost 6, with 9 bases in between. There are 11 residues in the CDR3. Germline CDR1 reads SEHNR; CDR2 reads FQNEAQ (reference sequence). CDR3 DNA sequence: TGTGCCAGCTACCGGGGGGATACGCAGTATTTT. Translation: CASYRGDTQYF.

This clonotype was counted only a few times. V is TRBV10-3 and J is TRBJ2-5; 11 bases agree with TRBD1. Germline CDR1 ENHRY, CDR2 SYGVKD. The CDR3 runs to 16 residues. After removal of 2 bases from V and 4 bases from J, the junction contained 6 bases not matched to a gene. This chain's CDR3 is CAISEPDRGRGETQYF. The CDR3 DNA reads as TGTGCCATCAGTGAGCCGGACAGGGGGCGCGGAGAGACCCAGTACTTC.

V usage is TRBV2 and J usage is TRBJ2-5; D is unresolved. Germline V CDR1 and CDR2: SNHLY, FYNNEI. Trimming stripped 3 bases from V and 1 base from J, with 15 bases between. CDR3 length: 16 residues. As DNA, the CDR3 is TGTGCCAGCAGTGATTTTCTAGTCACAATCCAAGAGACCCAGTACTTC. Its protein product is CASSDFLVTIQETQYF.

V gene TRBV27 combines with J gene TRBJ2-7; D unresolved. Germline CDR1 is MNHEY and CDR2 is SMNVEV (reference sequence). The CDR3 consists of 14 residues. V was cut by 5 bases and J by 3 bases, with 14 bases left in between. In DNA, the CDR3 is TGTGCCAGCAGTCCCCGAGGACGGAACTACGAGCAGTACTTC. Residues: CASSPRGRNYEQYF.

The V gene is TRBV6-5, the J gene TRBJ2-3, with D tentatively TRBD1 (6 bases). The CDR3 spans 15 residues. Trimming took off 2 bases at V and 2 bases at J, with 11 bases between the two ends. Germline V CDR1 and CDR2: MNHEY, SVGAGI. CDR3 residues: CASSYKGEPTDTQYF. The CDR3 DNA reads TGTGCCAGCAGTTACAAGGGGGAACCCACAGATACGCAGTATTTT.

The chain links TRBV5-8 to TRBJ1-2; tentative D call: TRBD1 (5 bases). The CDR3 has 16 amino acids. Germline V CDR1 and CDR2: SGHTS, YDEGEE. V gave up 0 bases and J gave up 2 bases, with 14 bases separating them. CDR3 sequence: CASSLARDPINYGYTF. In DNA, the CDR3 is TGTGCCAGCAGCTTGGCCCGGGACCCGATAAACTATGGCTACACCTTC.

This clonotype was observed a few times. This chain links TRBV28 with TRBJ2-5, with 8 bases aligning to TRBD1. After removal of 3 bases from V and 4 bases from J, the junction contained 7 bases not matched to a gene. The CDR3 is made up of 15 amino acids. The V gene's germline CDR1 is MDHEN and CDR2 SYDVKM. The DNA for the CDR3 is TGTGCCAGCAGTTTCAGGGGGCGAGGAGGAGAGACCCAGTACTTC. Amino acid sequence: CASSFRGRGGETQYF.

The chain uses TRBV19 and TRBJ1-5; TRBD1 aligns across 8 bases. Trimming at V came to 10 bases and at J to 5 bases, leaving 13 bases not matched to a gene. CDR3 length: 15 residues. Germline values: CDR1 LNHDA, CDR2 SQIVND (reference sequence). The chain's CDR3 is CATTWTGRGDQPQHF. The CDR3 DNA follows: TGTGCCACAACCTGGACAGGGAGAGGGGATCAGCCCCAGCATTTT.

V is TRBV6-6 and J is TRBJ2-7, with D tentatively TRBD1 (6 bases). Deletions cut 0 bases from V and 5 bases from J, with 17 bases between. This CDR3 is built from 16 residues. Looked up from germline, CDR1 is MNHNY and CDR2 is SVGAGI (reference sequence). The CDR3 region has the DNA TGTGCCAGCAGTTACTCCCTGGGGCAGGGGCTGAACGAGCAGTACTTC. Translation gives CASSYSLGQGLNEQYF.

This chain links TRBV2 with TRBJ2-5; 9 bases align to TRBD2. Germline values: CDR1 SNHLY, CDR2 FYNNEI. Germline trimming cut 3 bases from V and 4 bases from J; bases unmatched to any gene: 6. This CDR3 has 15 amino acids. The DNA for the CDR3 is TGTGCCAGCAGTGACGTCCTAGCGGGGTTAGAGACCCAGTACTTC. It codes for CASSDVLAGLETQYF.

The rearrangement links TRBV11-2 to TRBJ2-2; 8 bases are shared with TRBD2. The CDR3 is made up of 15 amino acids. From germline, CDR1 is SGHAT and CDR2 FQNNGV. V gave up 2 bases and J gave up 6 bases; unmatched junction bases: 5. DNA for the CDR3: TGTGCCAGCAGCTTATACCCCGGGGGGGCCGGGGAGCTGTTTTTT. Amino acids: CASSLYPGGAGELFF.

This clonotype was found many times. This chain connects TRBV10-3 to TRBJ2-7, with D possibly being TRBD1 (6 bases). CDR3 length equals 14 residues. Trimming cost V 3 bases and J 5 bases, with 14 bases left between them. In germline, CDR1 is ENHRY, CDR2 SYGVKD. CDR3 protein: CAISEPPGVDEQYF. The CDR3 DNA follows: TGTGCCATCAGTGAACCCCCAGGGGTCGACGAGCAGTACTTC.

The table lists this clonotype with many counts. The V and J genes are TRBV7-6 and TRBJ2-1; possibly TRBD2 for D (6 bases). Germline V gives CDR1 SGHVS, CDR2 FNYEAQ. The V end lost 1 base, the J end lost 4 bases, and 11 bases lay between the germline ends. The CDR3 sequence is 15 residues long. This chain's CDR3 is CASSLGLASYNEQFF. The CDR3 region has the DNA TGTGCCAGCAGCTTAGGGCTAGCGTCTTACAATGAGCAGTTCTTC.

This clonotype was seen many times. One end of the junction fails to match germline, which may point to a read error. The CDR3 sequence is CASSYSGGTEAFF. The DNA of the CDR3 is TGTGCCAGCAGCTACTCTGGTGGCACTGAAGCTTTCTTT. The rearrangement links TRBV6-6 to TRBJ1-1; no reliable D call. Per germline, CDR1 MNHNY and CDR2 SVGAGI (reference sequence). The CDR3 contains 13 residues.

The rearrangement joins TRBV27 to TRBJ2-7; D possibly corresponds to TRBD1 (5 bases). Germline values: CDR1 MNHEY, CDR2 SMNVEV (reference sequence). V gave up 5 bases and J gave up 4 bases, with 24 bases separating them. The CDR3 is 17 amino acids. CDR3 sequence (DNA): TGTGCCAGCAGTCCCCTTGTCAGGGTGACTGACTTATACGAGCAGTACGTC. Protein product: CASSPLVRVTDLYEQYV.